These 19 T cell receptor beta chains originate from one sample sequenced in a study of blood T cell repertoires in COVID-19. Libraries were prepared by immunoSEQ multiplex PCR; TCRdb keeps only in-frame clonotypes and omits some of them. Counted here are 110,000 to 150,000 clones, around 77% occurring once; the ten biggest clones make up about 8.7%. The sample taken for sequencing was peripheral blood. These TCRs come from a man aged 45-65 years with active or convalescent COVID-19.

The V gene is TRBV7-3, the J gene TRBJ2-1; 9 nucleotides agree with TRBD2. The CDR3 runs to 16 residues. The germline V gene encodes CDR1 SGHTA and CDR2 FQGTGA. V gave up 1 base and J gave up 4 bases; unmatched junction bases: 5. DNA for the CDR3: TGTGCCAGCAGCTTAATGCGGGAGGGCTGGTACAATGAGCAGTTCTTC. Protein product: CASSLMREGWYNEQFF.

A few counts support this clone. The chain links TRBV5-1 to TRBJ2-2; D remains ambiguous. The germline V gene has CDR1 SGHRS and CDR2 YFSETQ. The CDR3 is 15 residues long. The V end was cut by 4 bases, the J end by 2 bases, with 12 bases between. CDR3 DNA sequence: TGCGCCAGCAGCCTAGAGATTATAAACACCGGGGAGCTGTTTTTT. Protein product: CASSLEIINTGELFF.

The V call is TRBV3-1 (or the pseudogene TRBV3-2), the J call TRBJ1-1; D call uncertain. Per the germline V gene, CDR1 is LGHDT and CDR2 is YNNKEL (reference sequence). V lost 4 bases and J 7 bases, leaving 10 bases between the germline ends. The CDR3 length is 12 residues. Written as DNA, the CDR3 is TGTGCCAGCAGCCTAAGACACTTTGAAGCTTTCTTT. It translates to CASSLRHFEAFF.

This clone was seen at least ten times. This sequence joins TRBV7-9 and TRBJ2-7, with D possibly matching TRBD1 (6 bases). The ends were cut back, 3 bases at V and 0 bases at J, with 12 bases in the middle. This CDR3 contains 15 residues. Germline V CDR1 and CDR2: SEHNR, FQNEAQ (reference sequence). CDR3 region: CASSFTRDISYEQYF. For the CDR3, the DNA is TGTGCCAGCAGCTTCACCCGGGACATCTCCTACGAGCAGTACTTC.

This clone has a single count. The chain couples TRBV11-3 to TRBJ2-3; D is possibly TRBD1 (6 bases). The germline V and J ends were trimmed by 5 bases and 5 bases, with 8 bases remaining between them. The CDR3 consists of 12 residues. The germline V gene encodes CDR1 SGHNT and CDR2 YENEEA. The CDR3 here is CASSPTGDTQYF. Written as DNA, the CDR3 is TGTGCCAGCAGCCCGACAGGAGATACGCAGTATTTT.

This clone was recorded once. The chain employs TRBV3-1 (or the pseudogene TRBV3-2) and TRBJ2-6; 12 positions match TRBD2. The CDR3 is 22 amino acids. Germline CDR1 LGHDT, CDR2 YNNKEL (reference sequence). V lost 7 bases and J lost 4; bases outside the gene matches: 23. The CDR3 spells CASTPLGLAGNLTSGGANVLTF. The DNA for the CDR3 is TGTGCCAGCACTCCTCTTGGACTAGCGGGAAACTTAACCTCGGGCGGGGCCAACGTCCTGACTTTC.

The CDR3 DNA reads as TGTGCCAGCAGTTTATCAGGCGTCTACAATGAGCAGTTCTTC. Amino acid sequence: CASSLSGVYNEQFF. J is TRBJ2-1 and V is TRBV28; D is unresolved. Trimming took 1 base from V and 3 from J, leaving 7 bases between them. The CDR3 is made up of 14 amino acids. Germline values: CDR1 MDHEN, CDR2 SYDVKM.

The genes are TRBV14 and TRBJ1-2; D is perhaps TRBD1 (5 bases). CDR1 and CDR2 from the germline V gene are SGHDN and FVKESK. This CDR3 spans 16 amino acids. V was clipped by 1 base and J by 5 bases, with 17 bases between them. Here the CDR3 DNA reads TGTGCCAGCAGCCAAGTCCGGGGCGGGAGTATTTATGGCTACACCTTC. Its protein product is CASSQVRGGSIYGYTF.

This clone was picked up a small number of times. The same CDR3 can be traced to other DNA sequences in this sample. The chain couples TRBV5-1 to TRBJ2-7, with 9 positions matching TRBD2. In germline, CDR1 is SGHRS, CDR2 YFSETQ. The CDR3 length is 16 residues. Trimming cost V 6 bases and J 0 bases; bases outside gene matches: 10. CDR3 residues: CASNPGAGGSSYEQYF. CDR3 nucleotide sequence: TGCGCCAGCAACCCCGGGGCGGGGGGGAGCTCCTACGAGCAGTACTTC.

The chain is built from TRBV7-2 and TRBJ2-5; tentative D call: TRBD2 (5 bases). Germline-derived CDR1 and CDR2 are SGHTA and FQGNSA. V lost 0 bases to trimming and J lost 2 bases, with 7 bases between them. The CDR3 loop spans 14 amino acids. The CDR3: CASSLAPGQETQYF. The CDR3 DNA follows: TGTGCCAGCAGCTTAGCCCCGGGGCAAGAGACCCAGTACTTC.

V usage is TRBV5-1 and J usage is TRBJ2-1; 9 positions match TRBD2. CDR1 and CDR2 from the germline V gene are SGHRS and YFSETQ. V lost 4 bases and J lost 0; bases outside the gene matches: 2. CDR3 length: 15 amino acids. The CDR3 loop reads CASSVSGSSYNEQFF. The CDR3 bases are TGCGCCAGCAGCGTTAGCGGGAGCTCCTACAATGAGCAGTTCTTC.

V gene TRBV9 combines with J gene TRBJ2-1, with 11 bases that match TRBD2. J lost 8 bases, V lost 0 bases, and 4 bases had no gene match. CDR1 and CDR2 (germline): SGDLS, YYNGEE. The CDR3 has 15 residues. The CDR3 DNA is TGTGCCAGCAGCGTAGTCGATAGCGGGGGGGATGAGCAGTTCTTC. Its translation: CASSVVDSGGDEQFF.

The chain employs TRBV5-1 and TRBJ1-2; TRBD1 agrees at 9 bases. Germline loops: CDR1 SGHRS, CDR2 YFSETQ. Losses at the gene ends were 0 bases for V and 4 bases for J; bases not matched to a gene: 16. This CDR3 region has 19 residues. CDR3 protein: CASSLEGVGTGTPVYGYTF. The CDR3 nucleotides are TGCGCCAGCAGCTTGGAGGGGGTCGGGACAGGGACACCGGTCTATGGCTACACCTTC. Together with reference TRBV5-1 and TRBJ1-2, the CDR3 gives the full variable domain: KAGVTQTPRYLIKTRGQQVTLSCSPISGHRSVSWYQQTPGQGLQFLFEYFSETQRNKGNFPGRFSGRQFSNSRSEMNVSTLELGDSALYLCASSLEGVGTGTPVYGYTFGSGTRLTVV.

The rearrangement links TRBV30 to TRBJ2-1, with 8 bases that match TRBD2. Germline CDR1 GTSNPN, CDR2 SVGIG (reference sequence). V was clipped by 3 bases and J by 7 bases; unmatched bases: 17. The CDR3 is 17 amino acids. The CDR3 nucleotides read TGTGCCTGGAGCATTCACAGCGGGAGAGAAATAGTTAATGAGCAGTTCTTC. It encodes CAWSIHSGREIVNEQFF.

This clone was counted a single time. The chain uses TRBV28 and TRBJ2-3; D is unclear. Deletions cut 6 bases from V and 5 bases from J, with 12 bases between. The germline V gene has CDR1 MDHEN and CDR2 SYDVKM. The length of the CDR3 is 13 residues. The CDR3 bases are TGTGCCAGCAGCCTTAATCGCAGAGATACGCAGTATTTT. Protein sequence: CASSLNRRDTQYF.

This chain uses TRBV7-2 with TRBJ2-7; perhaps TRBD1 as D (6 bases). The germline gives CDR1 SGHTA, CDR2 FQGNSA. The CDR3 loop spans 15 amino acids. Trimming stripped 4 bases from V and 0 bases from J, with 13 bases between. The CDR3 loop is CASSSQTGSSYEQYF. For the CDR3, the DNA is TGTGCCAGCAGCTCCCAAACAGGGAGCTCCTACGAGCAGTACTTC.

This clone showed up just a few times. V and J are TRBV28 and TRBJ2-3; D is uncertain. Trimming removed 3 bases at V and 0 bases at J, with 7 bases between. Germline V gene sequence: CDR1 MDHEN, CDR2 SYDVKM. The CDR3 spans 14 residues. DNA for the CDR3: TGTGCCAGCAGTTTCCTCTCTAGCACAGATACGCAGTATTTT. Protein sequence: CASSFLSSTDTQYF.

This clone was seen repeatedly, ten times or more. The chain has TRBV5-4 and TRBJ2-3; a possible D gene is TRBD2 (5 bases). CDR1 SGHNT and CDR2 YYREEE come from the germline V gene (reference sequence). The germline V and J ends were trimmed by 4 bases and 5 bases, with 11 bases remaining between them. The CDR3 runs 13 residues. CDR3 sequence: CASSPTSRDTQYF. The CDR3 region has the DNA TGTGCCAGCAGCCCCACTAGTAGAGATACGCAGTATTTT.

This clone was seen a few times. The chain uses TRBV29-1 and TRBJ1-6; D possibly corresponds to TRBD1 (5 bases). The V gene's germline CDR1 is SQVTM and CDR2 ANQGSEA. The CDR3 is 15 residues long. V gave up 8 bases and J gave up 0 bases, with 14 bases separating them. DNA of the CDR3: TGCAGCCTGACAGCAGGCTGCTCCTATAATTCACCCCTCCACTTT. Its protein is CSLTAGCSYNSPLHF. Together with reference TRBV29-1 and TRBJ1-6, the CDR3 gives the full variable domain: SAVISQKPSRDICQRGTSLTIQCQVDSQVTMMFWYRQQPGQSLTLIATANQGSEATYESGFVIDKFPISRPNLTFSTLTVSNMSPEDSSIYLCSLTAGCSYNSPLHFGNGTRLTVT.